Described below is a single T cell receptor (beta chain) sequence and its context. In the original analysis: Nucleated cell counts were estimated from reference gene primer amplification. TCRdb's table, derived via immunoSEQ multiplex PCR, lists solely in-frame clones and lacks some. D and trimming come from the DNA, and the V and J calls and clone size come from that table. The repertoire holds about 110,000 clones, less than 85% seen once, with 11% to 15% in the top ten. The data were taken from a study of blood T cell repertoires in COVID-19. Study-wide background: PBMCs, B-cell-depleted T cells, or T cells provided the cDNA or gDNA that made up the material.

CDR1 is SEHNR, CDR2 FQNEAQ, per germline (reference sequence). The CDR3 is 14 residues long. The V segment lost 4 bases and the J segment 5 bases; nucleotides outside the gene matches: 5. The V call is TRBV7-9, the J call TRBJ2-5, with 9 bases that match TRBD1. The material sequenced was peripheral blood. The sequence was obtained from a woman in her fifties or sixties with acute or convalescent COVID-19. The CDR3 here is CASSWTGDRETQYF. The CDR3 DNA reads TGTGCCAGCAGCTGGACAGGGGATAGGGAGACCCAGTACTTC.